The clone carrying this T cell receptor (beta chain) was recorded a few times. Participants had their cohort set by participant-reported clinical history. V shed 4 bases and J shed 7 bases, with 14 bases lying between them. This CDR3 comprises 14 residues. Germline lookup yields CDR1 MNHEY and CDR2 SVGAGI. The data were obtained in a study of blood T cell repertoires in COVID-19. Study context: Italy, Spain and the United States were the sources of the convalescent and acute COVID-19 samples. PBMCs, B-cell-depleted T cells, or T cells provided the cDNA or gDNA that made up the material.

Per the original methods: Amplifying reference gene primers gave estimates of nucleated cell counts. The data were produced by immunoSEQ multiplex PCR, yet TCRdb's version contains in-frame clones alone and is incomplete. The V and J calls and clone size come from that table; D and trimming were worked out from the DNA. The data show around 190,000 clones, with roughly 89% seen just once and 10% held by the top ten. This clonotype was sampled from a man aged 18-30 years with acute COVID-19. Sample: PBMCs or T cells enriched from blood (not recorded which). The V call is TRBV6-5, the J call TRBJ2-1; the D gene is possibly TRBD2 (5 bases). CDR3 in DNA: TGTGCCAGCAGTTCGGGGATGGGCACGAATGAGCAGTTCTTC. This encodes CASSSGMGTNEQFF.